This T cell receptor (beta chain) was obtained from a study of blood T cell repertoires in COVID-19. This table comes from immunoSEQ multiplex PCR, and its TCRdb copy is limited to in-frame clones, with some not included. The sample contains over 85,000 clones, around nine tenths of which appear only once. The V gene's germline CDR1 is WNHNN and CDR2 SYGVQD (reference sequence). Trimming cost V 4 bases and J 1 base; bases outside gene matches: 5. CDR3 length: 15 residues. The chain carries TRBV10-1 and TRBJ1-1; 8 bases map to TRBD1. The sequence came from a woman aged 50 to 65 with acute or convalescent COVID-19. The sample consisted of peripheral blood. CDR3 coding DNA: TGCGCCAGCAGTGGTCCCGGGACAGGGAACACTGAAGCTTTCTTT. This codes for CASSGPGTGNTEAFF.